The T cell receptor beta chain described here comes from a study of cytomegalovirus exposure and HLA in healthy donors. Across the whole study: Of roughly 360 genotyped donors, 80% to 85% grouped in the Caucasian-associated ancestry cluster. Study-level findings and limits: Some public TCRs appeared in many individuals, while most sequences were rare.

Primers included in the PCR were 60 Vbeta and 13 Jbeta primers. Assay used: immunoSEQ multiplex PCR; TCRdb lists only in-frame clones, some missing. Here the sample spans roughly 200,000 clones, 80% being singletons. As regards this clone: Its antigen remains unknown.

Deletions cut 4 bases from V and 3 bases from J, with 4 bases between. The CDR3 loop spans 12 amino acids. The germline CDR1 and CDR2 sequences are SGHVS and FQNEAQ. Specimen: PBMCs. This clonotype originated in a man aged 35-49 years in good health and CMV-seronegative. The V and J genes are TRBV7-8 and TRBJ2-1; D is unclear. CDR3 DNA: TGTGCCAGCAGCTCCCTCTACAATGAGCAGTTCTTC. It encodes CASSSLYNEQFF.